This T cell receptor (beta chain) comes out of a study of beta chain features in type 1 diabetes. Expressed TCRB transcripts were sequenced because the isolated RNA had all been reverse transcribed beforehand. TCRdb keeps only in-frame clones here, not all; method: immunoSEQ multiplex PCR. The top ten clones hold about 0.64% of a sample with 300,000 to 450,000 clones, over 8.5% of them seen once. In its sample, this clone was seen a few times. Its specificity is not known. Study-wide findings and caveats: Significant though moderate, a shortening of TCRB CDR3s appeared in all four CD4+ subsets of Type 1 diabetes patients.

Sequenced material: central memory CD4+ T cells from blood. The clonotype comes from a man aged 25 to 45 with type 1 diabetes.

CDR3 sequence: CASSRFEGAAEKLFF. The CDR3 DNA reads as TGTGCCAGCAGCCGATTTGAGGGGGCGGCTGAAAAACTGTTTTTT. The chain has TRBV5-8 and TRBJ1-4; 7 nucleotides match TRBD1. CDR1 is SGHTS and CDR2 is YDEGEE in the germline V gene. J lost 7 bases, V lost 4 bases, and 10 bases had no gene match. CDR3 size: 15 residues.